This entry concerns a single TCR beta chain. The authors' processing: Using reference gene primer amplification, nucleated cell counts were estimated. Produced via immunoSEQ multiplex PCR; TCRdb's table is partial and in-frame only. Clone size and the V and J calls come from that table; the DNA yielded D and trimming. The sample has 280,000 or so clones, roughly 88% seen once. This record comes from a study of blood T cell repertoires in COVID-19. Study context: Samples of COVID-19 (acute and convalescent) were obtained from the United States, Italy and Spain. T cells, B-cell-depleted T cells, or PBMCs provided the cDNA or gDNA that served as material.

Per germline, CDR1 LGHNT and CDR2 FRNRAP. Trimming shortened V by 1 base and J by 5 bases, and 11 bases separated the two germline ends. CDR3 length: 14 residues. The TCR comes from a young man with active or convalescent COVID-19. V usage is TRBV12-5 and J usage is TRBJ2-5; maybe TRBD1 (6 bases). The sample consisted of peripheral blood. Here the CDR3 DNA reads TGTGCTAGTGGTTTGGGCATACAGGGCGAGACCCAGTACTTC. It codes for CASGLGIQGETQYF.